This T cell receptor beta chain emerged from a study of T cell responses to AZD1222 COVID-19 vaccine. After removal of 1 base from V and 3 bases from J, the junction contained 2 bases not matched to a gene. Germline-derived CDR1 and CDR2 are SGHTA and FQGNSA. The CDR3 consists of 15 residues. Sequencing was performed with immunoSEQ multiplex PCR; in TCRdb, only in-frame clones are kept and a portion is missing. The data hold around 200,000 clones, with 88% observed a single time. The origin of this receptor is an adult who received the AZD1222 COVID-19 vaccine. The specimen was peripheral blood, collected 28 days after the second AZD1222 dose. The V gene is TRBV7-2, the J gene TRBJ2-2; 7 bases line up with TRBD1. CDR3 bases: TGTGCCAGCAGCTTAGGGACAGGTTACACCGGGGAGCTGTTTTTT. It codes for CASSLGTGYTGELFF.